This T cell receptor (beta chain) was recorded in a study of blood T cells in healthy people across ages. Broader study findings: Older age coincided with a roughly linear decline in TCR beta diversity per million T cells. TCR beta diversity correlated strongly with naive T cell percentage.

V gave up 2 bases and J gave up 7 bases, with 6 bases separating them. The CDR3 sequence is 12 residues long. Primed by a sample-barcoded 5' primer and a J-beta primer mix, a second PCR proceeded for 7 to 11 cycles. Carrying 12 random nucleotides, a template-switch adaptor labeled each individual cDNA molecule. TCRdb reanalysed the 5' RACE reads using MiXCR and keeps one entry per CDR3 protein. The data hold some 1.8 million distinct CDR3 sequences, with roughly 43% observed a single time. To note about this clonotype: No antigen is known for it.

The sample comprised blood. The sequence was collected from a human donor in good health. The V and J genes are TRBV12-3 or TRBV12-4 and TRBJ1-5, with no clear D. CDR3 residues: CASSLMSQPQHF. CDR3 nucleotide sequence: TGTGCCAGCAGTTTAATGAGCCAGCCCCAGCATTTT.